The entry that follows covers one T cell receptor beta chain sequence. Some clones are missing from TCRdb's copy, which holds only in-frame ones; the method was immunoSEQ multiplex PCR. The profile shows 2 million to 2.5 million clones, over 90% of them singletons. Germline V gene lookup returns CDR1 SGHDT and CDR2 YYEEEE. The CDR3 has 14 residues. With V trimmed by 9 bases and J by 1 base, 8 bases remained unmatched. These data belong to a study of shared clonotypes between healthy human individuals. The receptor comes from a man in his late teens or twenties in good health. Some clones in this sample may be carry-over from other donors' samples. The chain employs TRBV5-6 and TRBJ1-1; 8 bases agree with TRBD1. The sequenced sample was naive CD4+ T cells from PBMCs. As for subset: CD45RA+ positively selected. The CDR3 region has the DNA TGTGCCACCCAGGGGGCGGCGGGGAACACTGAAGCTTTCTTT. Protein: CATQGAAGNTEAFF.